Presented here are 9 T cell receptor beta chains from one specimen sequenced in a study of blood T cell repertoires in COVID-19. The data were produced by immunoSEQ multiplex PCR, yet TCRdb's version contains in-frame clones alone and is incomplete. The sample lists about 160,000 clones, 87% occurring once. The sequenced sample consisted of peripheral blood. Source of these receptors: a woman aged 55-75 years who had recovered from COVID-19.

This clone turned up a few times. V usage is TRBV9 and J usage is TRBJ1-6; 7 nucleotides line up with TRBD1. This CDR3 contains 15 residues. Per the germline V gene, CDR1 is SGDLS and CDR2 is YYNGEE. With 3 bases clipped from V and 7 bases from J, the junction kept 7 bases outside the gene matches. This CDR3 is CASSDPRDRNSPLHF. CDR3 nucleotides: TGTGCCAGCAGCGACCCCCGGGACAGAAATTCACCCCTCCACTTT.

This clone has just one count. The chain uses TRBV2 and TRBJ1-1; D is unclear. Deletions cut 4 bases from V and 5 bases from J, with 14 bases between. The CDR3 runs 14 residues. Germline CDR1 and CDR2: SNHLY and FYNNEI. The CDR3 is CASSVRPTRTEAFF. The DNA of the CDR3 is TGTGCCAGCAGTGTAAGGCCGACGAGGACTGAAGCTTTCTTT. The variable domain in full, completed from reference TRBV2 and TRBJ1-1, reads EPEVTQTPSHQVTQMGQEVILRCVPISNHLYFYWYRQILGQKVEFLVSFYNNEISEKSEIFDDQFSVERPDGSNFTLKIRSTKLEDSAMYFCASSVRPTRTEAFFGQGTRLTVV.

The chain recombines TRBV4-3 with TRBJ2-3; the D gene is possibly TRBD2 (5 bases). V shed 2 bases and J shed 9 bases, with 15 bases lying between them. Germline loops: CDR1 LGHNA, CDR2 YSLEER. The CDR3 loop spans 14 amino acids. CDR3 sequence reads: CASSQNSFEGTQYF. The CDR3 bases are TGCGCCAGCAGCCAAAATTCGTTCGAGGGAACGCAGTATTTT.

The chain recombines TRBV5-4 with TRBJ2-2; tentatively, D is TRBD1 (5 bases). Germline V gene sequence: CDR1 SGHNT, CDR2 YYREEE (reference sequence). Trimming cost V 4 bases and J 6 bases, with 13 bases left between them. CDR3 length: 14 residues. The CDR3 DNA is TGTGCCAGCAGCCAGACAGCGATGTCCGGGGAGCTGTTTTTT. Translated, it gives CASSQTAMSGELFF.

The V and J genes are TRBV5-1 and TRBJ1-4; 8 bases align to TRBD1. J was trimmed by 0 bases and V by 5 bases; bases with no gene match: 0. This CDR3 has 14 amino acids. Looked up from germline, CDR1 is SGHRS and CDR2 is YFSETQ. The CDR3 reads CASRQGATNEKLFF. CDR3 bases: TGCGCCAGCAGACAGGGGGCAACTAATGAAAAACTGTTTTTT.

The rearrangement links TRBV24-1 to TRBJ2-5; D possibly corresponds to TRBD1 (6 bases). Germline V gene data show CDR1 as KGHDR and CDR2 as SFDVKD. The CDR3 length is 15 residues. The V end was cut by 0 bases, the J end by 5 bases, with 12 bases between. CDR3 sequence: CATSDLRGSGETQYF. The CDR3 DNA reads as TGTGCCACCAGTGATTTGAGGGGGTCTGGGGAGACCCAGTACTTC.

CDR3 sequence (DNA): TGCCCCCACAAACGGGGACAGGGTCTATATAATGAAAAACTGTTTTTT. It translates to CPHKRGQGLYNEKLFF. The V call is TRBV10-1, the J call TRBJ1-4; TRBD1 matches at 9 bases. This CDR3 comprises 16 residues. Germline V gives CDR1 WNHNN, CDR2 SYGVQD (reference sequence).

This chain uses TRBV11-2 with TRBJ2-5; possibly TRBD1 for D (5 bases). This CDR3 has 12 residues. V shed 4 bases and J shed 4 bases, with 7 bases lying between them. The germline gives CDR1 SGHAT, CDR2 FQNNGV. DNA for the CDR3: TGTGCCAGCAGCTCTCAGGGAGAGACCCAGTACTTC. Its protein product is CASSSQGETQYF.

This clone was seen only once. The gene calls are TRBV2 and TRBJ2-1, with 7 bases fitting TRBD1. V was pared by 6 bases and J by 5 bases, with 4 bases of the junction left unmatched. From germline, CDR1 is SNHLY and CDR2 FYNNEI. The CDR3 runs to 13 residues. The CDR3, as DNA: TGTGCCAGCAGACGGGACAGAAACAATGAGCAGTTCTTC. This translates into CASRRDRNNEQFF.